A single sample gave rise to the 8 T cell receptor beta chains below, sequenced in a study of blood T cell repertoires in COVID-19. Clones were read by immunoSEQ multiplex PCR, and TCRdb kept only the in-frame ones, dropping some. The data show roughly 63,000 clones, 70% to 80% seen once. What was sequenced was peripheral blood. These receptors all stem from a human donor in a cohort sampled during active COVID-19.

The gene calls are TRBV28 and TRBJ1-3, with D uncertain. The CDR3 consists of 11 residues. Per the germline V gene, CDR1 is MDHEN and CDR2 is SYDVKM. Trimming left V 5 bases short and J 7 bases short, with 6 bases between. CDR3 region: CASSARNTIYF. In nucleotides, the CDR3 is TGTGCCAGCAGTGCGCGGAACACCATATATTTT.

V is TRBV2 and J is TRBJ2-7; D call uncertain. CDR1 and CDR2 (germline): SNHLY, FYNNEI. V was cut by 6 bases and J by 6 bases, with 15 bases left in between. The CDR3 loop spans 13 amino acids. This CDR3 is CASRQAENGEQYF. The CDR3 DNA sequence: TGTGCCAGCAGGCAGGCCGAGAATGGCGAGCAGTACTTC.

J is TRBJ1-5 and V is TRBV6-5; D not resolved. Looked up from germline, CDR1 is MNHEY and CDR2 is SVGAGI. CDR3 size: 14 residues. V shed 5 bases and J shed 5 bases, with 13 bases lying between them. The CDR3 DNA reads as TGTGCCAGCAGTCCTCAGGAATACTATCAGCCCCAGCATTTT. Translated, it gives CASSPQEYYQPQHF.

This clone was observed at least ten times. The CDR3 DNA sequence: TGTGCCAGCAGCACCGGGACAGAGCCCAGGATTAATGAAAAACTGTTTTTT. This translates into CASSTGTEPRINEKLFF. The chain recombines TRBV7-9 with TRBJ1-4; 7 nucleotides align to TRBD1. Germline trimming cut 5 bases from V and 4 bases from J; bases unmatched to any gene: 13. This CDR3 comprises 17 residues. Germline assignment: CDR1 SEHNR and CDR2 FQNEAQ (reference sequence).

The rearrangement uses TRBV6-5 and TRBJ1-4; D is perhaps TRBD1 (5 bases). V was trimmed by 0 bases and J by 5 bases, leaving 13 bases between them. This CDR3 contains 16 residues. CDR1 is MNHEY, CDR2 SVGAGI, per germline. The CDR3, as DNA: TGTGCCAGCAGTTACTCGTGGGGACGGGGGAATGAAAAACTGTTTTTT. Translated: CASSYSWGRGNEKLFF.

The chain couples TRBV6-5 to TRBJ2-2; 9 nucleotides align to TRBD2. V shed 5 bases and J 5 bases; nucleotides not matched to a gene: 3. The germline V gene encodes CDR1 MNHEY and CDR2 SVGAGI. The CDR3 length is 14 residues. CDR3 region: CASSRLAETGELFF. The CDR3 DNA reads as TGTGCCAGCAGTAGACTAGCGGAAACCGGGGAGCTGTTTTTT.

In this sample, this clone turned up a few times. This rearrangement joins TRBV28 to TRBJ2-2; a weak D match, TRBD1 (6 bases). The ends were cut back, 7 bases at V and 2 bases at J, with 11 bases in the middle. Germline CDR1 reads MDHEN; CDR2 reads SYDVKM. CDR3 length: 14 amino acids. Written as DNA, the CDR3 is TGTGCCAGCAACCAGGGGCGCAACACCGGGGAGCTGTTTTTT. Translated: CASNQGRNTGELFF.

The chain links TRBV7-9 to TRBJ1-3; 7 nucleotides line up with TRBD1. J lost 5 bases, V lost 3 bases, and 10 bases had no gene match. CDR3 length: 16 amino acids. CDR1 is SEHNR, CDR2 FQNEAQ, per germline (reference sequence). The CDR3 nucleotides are TGTGCCAGCAGCTTGCTCGGGGGACAGCACCGAAACACCATATATTTT. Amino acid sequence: CASSLLGGQHRNTIYF. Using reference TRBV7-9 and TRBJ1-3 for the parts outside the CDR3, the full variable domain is DTGVSQNPRHKITKRGQNVTFRCDPISEHNRLYWYRQTLGQGPEFLTYFQNEAQLEKSRLLSDRFSAERPKGSFSTLEIQRTEQGDSAMYLCASSLLGGQHRNTIYFGEGSWLTVV.